This TCR beta chain was documented in a study of blood T cell repertoires in COVID-19. CDR1 is MNHEY, CDR2 SVGAGI, per germline. The CDR3 consists of 14 residues. Trimming shortened V by 4 bases and J by 8 bases, and 14 bases separated the two germline ends. The data were produced by immunoSEQ multiplex PCR, yet TCRdb's version contains in-frame clones alone and is incomplete. The sample lists approximately 190,000 clones, roughly nine tenths occurring once. The sequencing input was peripheral blood. V usage is TRBV6-5 and J usage is TRBJ1-4; D not certain. The sequence derives from a man between 60 and 75 years old with active or convalescent COVID-19. CDR3 in DNA: TGTGCCAGCAGTTTCGGGGTACTGAGAGAAAAACTGTTTTTT. Translating gives CASSFGVLREKLFF.